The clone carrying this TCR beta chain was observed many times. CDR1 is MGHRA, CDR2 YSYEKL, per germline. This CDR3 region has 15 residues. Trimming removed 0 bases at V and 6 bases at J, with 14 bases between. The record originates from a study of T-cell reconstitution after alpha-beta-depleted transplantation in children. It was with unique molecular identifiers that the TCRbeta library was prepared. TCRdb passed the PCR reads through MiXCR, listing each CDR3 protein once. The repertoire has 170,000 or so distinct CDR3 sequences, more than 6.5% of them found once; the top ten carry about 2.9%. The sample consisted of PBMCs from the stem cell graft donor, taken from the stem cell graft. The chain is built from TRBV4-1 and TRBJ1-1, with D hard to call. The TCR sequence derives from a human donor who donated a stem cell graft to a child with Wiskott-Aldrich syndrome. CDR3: CASSQDIPLGSEAFF. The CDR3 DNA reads TGCGCCAGCAGCCAAGATATCCCTTTGGGGTCTGAAGCTTTCTTT.